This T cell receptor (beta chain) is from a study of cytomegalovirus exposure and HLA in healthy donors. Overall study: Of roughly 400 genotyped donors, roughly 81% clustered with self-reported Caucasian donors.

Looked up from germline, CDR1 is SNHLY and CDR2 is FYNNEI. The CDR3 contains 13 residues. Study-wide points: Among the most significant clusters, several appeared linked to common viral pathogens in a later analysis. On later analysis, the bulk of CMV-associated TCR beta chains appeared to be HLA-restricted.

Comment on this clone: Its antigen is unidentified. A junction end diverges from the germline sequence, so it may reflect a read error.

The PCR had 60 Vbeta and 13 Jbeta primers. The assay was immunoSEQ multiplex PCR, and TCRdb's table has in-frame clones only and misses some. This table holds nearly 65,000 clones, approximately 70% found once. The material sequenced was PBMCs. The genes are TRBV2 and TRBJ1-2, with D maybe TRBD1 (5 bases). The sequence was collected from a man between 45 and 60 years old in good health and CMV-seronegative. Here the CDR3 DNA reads TGTGCCAGCAGCCCAGGACACCTCTATGGCCACACCTTC. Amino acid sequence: CASSPGHLYGHTF.